These 29 T cell receptor beta chains share one sample of origin, sequenced in a study of lymphopenia after photon versus proton radiotherapy (dated by TCRdb to about 2019). Library preparation used the immunoSEQ multiplex PCR assay. TCRdb mirrors the immuneACCESS table, restricted to in-frame sequences. Some clones are absent from its copies; in checked studies, under half trace to an unresolved V gene, and the reason for the others is unknown. Recorded for this sample are about 70,000 clones; roughly 92% of them occurred a single time. The biggest ten clones account for about 2% of the sample. The sequencing used peripheral blood, collected from a patient treated with photon-based radiotherapy. Receptor source: a woman aged 40 to 49 with cholangiocarcinoma.

This clone was observed a single time. The chain uses TRBV7-9 and TRBJ1-1; D may be TRBD1 (6 bases). V gave up 5 bases and J gave up 4 bases, with 11 bases separating them. The CDR3 length is 13 residues. Germline loops: CDR1 SEHNR, CDR2 FQNEAQ (reference sequence). DNA for the CDR3: TGTGCCAGCAGCACCGGACAGAGCACTGAAGCTTTCTTT. Its translation: CASSTGQSTEAFF.

The chain carries TRBV4-2 and TRBJ2-7; the D is unclear. CDR3 length equals 15 residues. Trimming took 2 bases from V and 0 from J, leaving 11 bases between them. CDR1 LGHNA and CDR2 YNFKEQ come from the germline V gene. CDR3 bases: TGTGCCAGCAGCCAATGGGATGGCAGCTCCTACGAGCAGTACTTC. Protein product: CASSQWDGSSYEQYF.

The chain couples TRBV18 to TRBJ2-1, with TRBD2 matching 9 bases. Germline CDR1 is KGHSH and CDR2 is LQKENI. This CDR3 is 16 amino acids long. V shed 0 bases and J 6 bases; nucleotides not matched to a gene: 6. CDR3: CASSPPGTSTVNEQFF. The CDR3 DNA sequence: TGTGCCAGCTCACCACCAGGGACTAGCACCGTCAATGAGCAGTTCTTC.

This sequence joins TRBV15 and TRBJ2-7, with 8 nucleotides matching TRBD1. V dropped 3 bases and J dropped 4; count of bases not matched to a gene: 8. Per the germline V gene, CDR1 is LNHNV and CDR2 is YYDKDF (reference sequence). CDR3 length: 15 amino acids. The CDR3 coding sequence is TGTGCCACCAGCAGGGACAGGGTCCGCCCGTACGAGCAGTACTTC. Its translation: CATSRDRVRPYEQYF.

This clone was seen more than once but under ten times. The chain employs TRBV7-2 and TRBJ1-6; D is possibly TRBD1 (5 bases). The CDR3 has 15 residues. V lost 3 bases to trimming and J lost 7 bases, with 13 bases between them. Per the germline V gene, CDR1 is SGHTA and CDR2 is FQGNSA. The CDR3 nucleotides are TGTGCCAGCAGCTTCACTCCTCAGGGAAATTCACCCCTCCACTTT. Amino acid sequence: CASSFTPQGNSPLHF.

This clone was detected only once. The V call is TRBV4-2, the J call TRBJ2-1; no firm D call. CDR3 length equals 16 residues. Trimming took 0 bases from V and 5 from J, leaving 14 bases between them. Germline V gene sequence: CDR1 LGHNA, CDR2 YNFKEQ. DNA for the CDR3: TGTGCCAGCAGCCAAGACGAGGTAGTTCCTAACAATGAGCAGTTCTTC. Its protein is CASSQDEVVPNNEQFF.

The J gene is TRBJ2-3, the V gene TRBV5-4; D is perhaps TRBD1 or TRBD2 (6 bases each). The CDR3 consists of 15 residues. Between the trimmed V and J ends, which lost 6 bases and 0 bases, there was a span of 14 bases. Germline CDR1 SGHNT, CDR2 YYREEE (reference sequence). In DNA, the CDR3 is TGTGCCAGCACCCCGGGGGCTGCTAGCACAGATACGCAGTATTTT. It codes for CASTPGAASTDTQYF.

V is TRBV14 and J is TRBJ1-1, with D unclear. Trimming took off 4 bases at V and 11 bases at J, with 14 bases between the two ends. This CDR3 has 12 amino acids. Germline-derived CDR1 and CDR2 are SGHDN and FVKESK. CDR3 loop: CASSLPGGSAFF. DNA of the CDR3: TGTGCCAGCAGCCTCCCGGGAGGGTCGGCTTTCTTT.

This sequence joins TRBV7-9 and TRBJ1-1; D ambiguous. V was clipped by 4 bases and J by 2 bases, with 8 bases between them. The CDR3 covers 13 residues. Per the germline V gene, CDR1 is SEHNR and CDR2 is FQNEAQ (reference sequence). CDR3 sequence reads: CASSSQINTEAFF. CDR3 nucleotides: TGTGCCAGCAGCTCCCAGATAAACACTGAAGCTTTCTTT.

This clone has only one observation. This chain links TRBV30 with TRBJ2-7; 16 nucleotides line up with TRBD2. Trimming removed 3 bases from V and 6 bases from J; junction bases left unmatched: 5. Germline CDR1 and CDR2: GTSNPN and SVGIG (reference sequence). The CDR3 contains 15 residues. The CDR3 loop is CAWRGTSGRAGEQYF. In nucleotides, the CDR3 is TGTGCCTGGAGAGGGACTAGCGGGAGGGCGGGCGAGCAGTACTTC.

The rearrangement uses TRBV7-2 and TRBJ2-3; D may be TRBD2 (5 bases). Trimming removed 5 bases at V and 2 bases at J, with 17 bases between. The CDR3 is 16 amino acids. The germline V gene encodes CDR1 SGHTA and CDR2 FQGNSA. The CDR3 is CASSPEGSRATDTQYF. CDR3 coding DNA: TGTGCCAGCAGCCCAGAGGGCAGTAGGGCCACAGATACGCAGTATTTT.

The J gene is TRBJ2-7, the V gene TRBV7-8; tentative D call: TRBD1 (5 bases). From germline, CDR1 is SGHVS and CDR2 FQNEAQ. This CDR3 spans 12 amino acids. V dropped 3 bases and J dropped 7 bases, with 10 bases sitting between them. Written as DNA, the CDR3 is TGTGCCAGCAGCTTGTCAGGGTTGGAGCAGTACTTC. Its translation: CASSLSGLEQYF.

The rearrangement uses TRBV2 and TRBJ2-2, with a possible D match to TRBD1 (6 bases). V dropped 6 bases and J dropped 2 bases, with 13 bases sitting between them. Germline V gene sequence: CDR1 SNHLY, CDR2 FYNNEI. The CDR3 is 15 residues long. CDR3 bases: TGTGCCAGCAGGAGGGGGACATTAAACACCGGGGAGCTGTTTTTT. Translated, it gives CASRRGTLNTGELFF.

The rearrangement joins TRBV2 to TRBJ2-7; unclear D gene. This CDR3 has 11 amino acids. Trimming left V 6 bases short and J 0 bases short, with 3 bases between. In germline, CDR1 is SNHLY, CDR2 FYNNEI. CDR3 loop: CASRVSYEQYF. DNA for the CDR3: TGTGCCAGCAGGGTCTCCTACGAGCAGTACTTC.

The chain employs TRBV7-2 and TRBJ1-1, with D hard to call. CDR1 is SGHTA and CDR2 is FQGNSA in the germline V gene. Trimming pared 5 bases from V and 4 bases from J, leaving 17 bases between. The CDR3 consists of 15 residues. The CDR3 DNA is TGTGCCAGCAGCGTCCCCCGGCAGTTTGGCACTGAAGCTTTCTTT. It is translated as CASSVPRQFGTEAFF. The entire variable domain, with the rest obtained from reference TRBV7-2 and TRBJ1-1, is as follows: GAGVSQSPSNKVTEKGKDVELRCDPISGHTALYWYRQSLGQGLEFLIYFQGNSAPDKSGLPSDRFSAERTGGSVSTLTIQRTQQEDSAVYLCASSVPRQFGTEAFFGQGTRLTVV.

This clone has only one observation. The chain employs TRBV19 and TRBJ1-2; no clear D. CDR1 and CDR2 from the germline V gene are LNHDA and SQIVND (reference sequence). The V gene lost 7 bases and the J gene lost 6 bases, with 21 bases spanning the gap. The CDR3 totals 15 residues. The CDR3 region is CASTNPPDGPHGYTF. CDR3 in DNA: TGTGCCAGTACCAATCCCCCGGACGGGCCTCATGGCTACACCTTC.

The chain carries TRBV7-9 and TRBJ2-7; weak D call: TRBD2 (5 bases). The CDR3 consists of 13 residues. V was cut by 3 bases and J by 4 bases, with 10 bases left in between. CDR1 and CDR2 (germline): SEHNR, FQNEAQ (reference sequence). The CDR3 DNA is TGTGCCAGCAGCTTTGCGGGTTCTTACGAGCAGTACTTC. Encoded protein: CASSFAGSYEQYF.

A word on this clone: One end of the junction varies from germline; a read error may be responsible. The chain carries TRBV7-7 and TRBJ2-5; D is possibly TRBD1 (7 bases). The germline gives CDR1 SSHAT, CDR2 FNYEAQ (reference sequence). This CDR3 region has 14 residues. CDR3 region: CASSSRSGGETQYF. The DNA for the CDR3 is TGTGCTAGCAGCTCGAGGTCAGGGGGGGAGACCCAGTACTTC.

The chain has TRBV19 and TRBJ1-1; D is undetermined. CDR1 LNHDA and CDR2 SQIVND come from the germline V gene (reference sequence). The CDR3 is 16 residues long. Trimming stripped 1 base from V and 8 bases from J, with 20 bases between. The CDR3 protein is CASSIASTGRTVEAFF. As DNA, the CDR3 is TGTGCCAGTAGTATAGCCTCGACGGGGAGGACCGTAGAAGCTTTCTTT.

This clone has a single count. This chain uses TRBV4-1 with TRBJ1-6; D not certain. CDR1 and CDR2 (germline): MGHRA, YSYEKL. This CDR3 region has 16 residues. Trimming cost V 0 bases and J 2 bases, with 8 bases left between them. Here the CDR3 reads CASSQEGGPYNSPLHF. The DNA of the CDR3 is TGCGCCAGCAGCCAAGAAGGCGGGCCCTATAATTCACCCCTCCACTTT.

This chain connects TRBV10-1 to TRBJ1-3; D ambiguous. Germline V gene sequence: CDR1 WNHNN, CDR2 SYGVQD (reference sequence). The ends were cut back, 0 bases at V and 10 bases at J, with 10 bases in the middle. The CDR3 has 13 amino acids. The chain's CDR3 is CASSESSRSTIYF. In DNA form, the CDR3 reads TGCGCCAGCAGTGAGTCCAGCCGGAGTACCATATATTTT.

The chain combines TRBV7-6 with TRBJ2-7; D is ambiguous. Germline loops: CDR1 SGHVS, CDR2 FNYEAQ. The CDR3 has 15 residues. V was clipped by 2 bases and J by 2 bases, with 13 bases between them. The CDR3 reads CASSLYPTGAYEQYF. CDR3 DNA sequence: TGTGCCAGCAGCTTATATCCCACGGGTGCCTACGAGCAGTACTTC. The variable domain in full, completed from reference TRBV7-6 and TRBJ2-7, reads GAGVSQSPRYKVTKRGQDVALRCDPISGHVSLYWYRQALGQGPEFLTYFNYEAQQDKSGLPNDRFSAERPEGSISTLTIQRTEQRDSAMYRCASSLYPTGAYEQYFGPGTRLTVT.

The rearrangement joins TRBV28 to TRBJ2-5; a weak D match, TRBD1 (5 bases). The V end was cut by 5 bases, the J end by 0 bases, with 13 bases between. The CDR3 spans 15 residues. Germline V gives CDR1 MDHEN, CDR2 SYDVKM. The CDR3 DNA reads as TGTGCCAGCAGTCGGGTGACAGAGTACCAAGAGACCCAGTACTTC. Translation gives CASSRVTEYQETQYF.

The table lists this clone with a count of one. This sequence joins TRBV29-1 and TRBJ1-1, with D perhaps matching TRBD1 (6 bases). This CDR3 comprises 14 residues. Germline V CDR1 and CDR2: SQVTM, ANQGSEA. Trimming stripped 3 bases from V and 0 bases from J, with 11 bases between. The CDR3 spells CSVEGGGMNTEAFF. CDR3 nucleotide sequence: TGCAGCGTTGAGGGGGGCGGGATGAACACTGAAGCTTTCTTT.

The rearrangement links TRBV11-1 to TRBJ1-1; 7 bases are shared with TRBD1. The germline gives CDR1 SGHAT, CDR2 FQDESV (reference sequence). V was pared by 4 bases and J by 0 bases, with 8 bases of the junction left unmatched. The CDR3 is 16 amino acids. The DNA for the CDR3 is TGTGCCAGCAGCTCCCTGACAGGGATACTGAACACTGAAGCTTTCTTT. The encoded protein is CASSSLTGILNTEAFF.

This chain uses TRBV5-1 with TRBJ1-1, with unresolved D. CDR3 size: 14 residues. Germline CDR1 is SGHRS and CDR2 is YFSETQ. Trimming removed 2 bases at V and 2 bases at J, with 10 bases between. This CDR3 reads CASSFVAANTEAFF. Here the CDR3 DNA reads TGCGCCAGCAGCTTTGTTGCAGCAAACACTGAAGCTTTCTTT.

In this sample, this clone turned up once. The V and J genes are TRBV18 and TRBJ2-1; 10 bases align to TRBD2. CDR3 length equals 16 residues. Germline assignment: CDR1 KGHSH and CDR2 LQKENI. J lost 4 bases, V lost 3 bases, and 6 bases had no gene match. CDR3 residues: CASSPPGLAEYNEQFF. As DNA, the CDR3 is TGTGCCAGCTCACCGCCCGGACTAGCGGAGTACAATGAGCAGTTCTTC.

The chain carries TRBV30 and TRBJ1-5; TRBD1 matches at 7 bases. CDR3 length: 14 amino acids. Germline CDR1 is GTSNPN and CDR2 is SVGIG (reference sequence). V lost 3 bases and J lost 3; bases outside the gene matches: 5. CDR3 region: CAWRSTGINQPQHF. The CDR3 coding sequence is TGTGCCTGGAGGTCGACAGGGATCAATCAGCCCCAGCATTTT.

This rearrangement joins TRBV15 to TRBJ1-1; D gene ambiguous. V dropped 0 bases and J dropped 1 base, with 9 bases sitting between them. The CDR3 spans 15 residues. The germline gives CDR1 LNHNV, CDR2 YYDKDF (reference sequence). The CDR3 nucleotides are TGTGCCACCAGCAGAGATGTGCTTCAGAACACTGAAGCTTTCTTT. Translation gives CATSRDVLQNTEAFF.